Presented here are 29 T cell receptor beta chains from one specimen sequenced in a study of shared T cell receptors in the human thymus. Repertoires were generated with immunoSEQ multiplex PCR, while TCRdb's copy carries only in-frame clones and drops some. The profile covers hundreds of thousands of clones, with 70% to 90% appearing a single time and 0.0095% to 0.011% taken by the ten largest. This same sample was also part of a study on human thymus T cells.

The source material was thymocytes. These receptor sequences come from a girl under three years old with a congenital heart defect.

The chain carries TRBV5-1 and TRBJ1-2; D is possibly TRBD1 (5 bases). The CDR3 sequence is 17 residues long. The germline V and J ends were trimmed by 4 bases and 0 bases, with 19 bases remaining between them. CDR1 and CDR2 (germline): SGHRS, YFSETQ. CDR3 in DNA: TGCGCCAGCAGCCGCGCCCTAGACAGTCCCTCTAACTATGGCTACACCTTC. Translated, it gives CASSRALDSPSNYGYTF.

The V call is TRBV12-5, the J call TRBJ1-5; D uncertain. The V end lost 4 bases, the J end lost 4 bases, and 26 bases lay between the germline ends. Per the germline V gene, CDR1 is LGHNT and CDR2 is FRNRAP. This CDR3 region has 19 residues. CDR3 protein: CASGSHLLPKLAANQPQHF. CDR3 coding DNA: TGTGCTAGTGGTTCCCACCTCCTGCCAAAACTAGCGGCGAATCAGCCCCAGCATTTT.

Remarks on this clone: Other nucleotide sequences in the sample specify the same CDR3. The chain recombines TRBV7-9 with TRBJ1-2, with 7 bases that match TRBD1. CDR1 and CDR2 from the germline V gene are SEHNR and FQNEAQ (reference sequence). V shed 4 bases and J 8 bases; nucleotides not matched to a gene: 4. The CDR3 covers 12 residues. The CDR3 DNA is TGTGCCAGCAGCTCTACAGGGGACGGCTACACCTTC. The encoded protein is CASSSTGDGYTF.

This chain links TRBV19 with TRBJ1-2, with 8 bases aligning to TRBD1. The ends lost 10 bases at V and 4 bases at J; junction bases unmatched: 14. Germline V gives CDR1 LNHDA, CDR2 SQIVND (reference sequence). The CDR3 has 15 residues. Here the CDR3 reads CATKKILGQGYGYTF. DNA for the CDR3: TGTGCCACCAAAAAAATCCTTGGACAGGGCTATGGCTACACCTTC.

The chain joins TRBV7-2 to TRBJ2-7; perhaps TRBD2 as D (5 bases). There are 16 residues in the CDR3. The germline gives CDR1 SGHTA, CDR2 FQGNSA. Trimming took 1 base from V and 2 from J, leaving 15 bases between them. The CDR3 DNA reads as TGTGCCAGCAGCTTAGAGGGAATGTGCGGGCCCTACGAGCAGTACTTC. Translation: CASSLEGMCGPYEQYF.

The chain combines TRBV11-3 with TRBJ2-7; tentative D call: TRBD1 (5 bases). CDR1 SGHNT and CDR2 YENEEA come from the germline V gene. This CDR3 spans 14 amino acids. Trimming shortened V by 5 bases and J by 1 base, and 12 bases separated the two germline ends. The CDR3 DNA is TGTGCCAGCAGCCCGCGACAGAGTTCCTACGAGCAGTACTTC. Translated: CASSPRQSSYEQYF.

The DNA of the CDR3 is TGCAGCGTCCACTACAGGGGGGGCACTGAAGCTTTCTTT. Translated, it gives CSVHYRGGTEAFF. This chain joins TRBV29-1 and TRBJ1-1; TRBD1 aligns across 8 bases. V shed 6 bases and J 4 bases; nucleotides not matched to a gene: 7. CDR3 size: 13 residues. CDR1 is SQVTM and CDR2 is ANQGSEA in the germline V gene.

This chain connects TRBV7-3 to TRBJ2-7, with D possibly TRBD2 on 6 matching bases. V was clipped by 3 bases and J by 7 bases, with 16 bases between them. Germline V gives CDR1 SGHTA, CDR2 FQGTGA. CDR3 size: 14 residues. CDR3 sequence reads: CASSLGPTAGEQYF. The CDR3 DNA follows: TGTGCCAGCAGCTTGGGGCCTACGGCGGGGGAGCAGTACTTC.

The chain recombines TRBV15 with TRBJ1-2, with TRBD1 as a possible D gene (5 bases). V dropped 1 base and J dropped 5 bases, with 20 bases sitting between them. The CDR3 runs to 17 residues. In germline, CDR1 is LNHNV, CDR2 YYDKDF (reference sequence). For the CDR3, the DNA is TGTGCCACCAGCAGAGGGGGCTGTGGCCACTCACCTTATGGCTACACCTTC. This sequence encodes CATSRGGCGHSPYGYTF.

V gene TRBV7-9 combines with J gene TRBJ1-2; 11 positions match TRBD1. The CDR3 is 17 amino acids. Germline V CDR1 and CDR2: SEHNR, FQNEAQ (reference sequence). Unmatched junction bases numbered 12, after V lost 5 bases and J lost 4 bases. CDR3 protein: CASSRFGQGARPYGYTF. In nucleotides, the CDR3 is TGTGCCAGCAGCCGATTTGGACAGGGGGCGCGTCCCTATGGCTACACCTTC.

In regard to this clone: Sequence at one end of the junction differs from germline and may be a read error. V is TRBV29-1 and J is TRBJ1-2; no reliable D call. The CDR3 consists of 14 residues. The V gene's germline CDR1 is SQVTM and CDR2 ANQGSEA. CDR3 region: CGVEITGLGYGYTF. DNA of the CDR3: TGCGGCGTTGAAATTACGGGTTTGGGCTATGGCTACACCTTC.

The V gene is TRBV5-1, the J gene TRBJ2-1; 11 bases align to TRBD2. This CDR3 contains 16 residues. CDR1 SGHRS and CDR2 YFSETQ come from the germline V gene. Trimming cost V 3 bases and J 7 bases; bases outside gene matches: 9. CDR3 region: CASSSGLAGQSNEQFF. CDR3 sequence (DNA): TGCGCCAGCAGCTCAGGACTAGCGGGCCAGTCTAATGAGCAGTTCTTC. The complete variable domain, with remaining parts taken from reference TRBV5-1 and TRBJ2-1, reads KAGVTQTPRYLIKTRGQQVTLSCSPISGHRSVSWYQQTPGQGLQFLFEYFSETQRNKGNFPGRFSGRQFSNSRSEMNVSTLELGDSALYLCASSSGLAGQSNEQFFGPGTRLTVL.

This chain connects TRBV29-1 to TRBJ2-5, with D perhaps TRBD1 (5 bases). Germline assignment: CDR1 SQVTM and CDR2 ANQGSEA. V lost 5 bases to trimming and J lost 5 bases, with 24 bases between them. CDR3 length: 16 residues. The CDR3 protein is CSVYCTKQDLRETQYF. CDR3 nucleotides: TGCAGCGTTTATTGCACCAAACAGGATTTGAGGGAGACCCAGTACTTC. The entire variable domain, with the rest obtained from reference TRBV29-1 and TRBJ2-5, is as follows: SAVISQKPSRDICQRGTSLTIQCQVDSQVTMMFWYRQQPGQSLTLIATANQGSEATYESGFVIDKFPISRPNLTFSTLTVSNMSPEDSSIYLCSVYCTKQDLRETQYFGPGTRLLVL.

This chain links TRBV7-6 with TRBJ2-3, with 8 bases fitting TRBD2. Germline V gene lookup returns CDR1 SGHVS and CDR2 FNYEAQ. V shed 3 bases, J shed 1 base, and the junction held 3 bases outside the gene matches. There are 15 residues in the CDR3. CDR3 coding DNA: TGTGCCAGCAGCTTTATAGCGGGGCGCACAGATACGCAGTATTTT. Its protein is CASSFIAGRTDTQYF.

This clone was detected only once. This sequence joins TRBV2 and TRBJ1-2; 7 bases are shared with TRBD1. J lost 0 bases, V lost 8 bases, and 15 bases had no gene match. This CDR3 comprises 17 residues. The germline CDR1 and CDR2 sequences are SNHLY and FYNNEI. DNA of the CDR3: TGTGCCAGCGACGCTTCCTCTGGGACAGCAGCTAACTATGGCTACACCTTC. Residues: CASDASSGTAANYGYTF.

This clone showed up just once. The chain joins TRBV6-6 to TRBJ1-5; D is undetermined. The CDR3 has 12 amino acids. Per the germline V gene, CDR1 is MNHNY and CDR2 is SVGAGI (reference sequence). V dropped 2 bases and J dropped 8 bases, with 7 bases sitting between them. The CDR3 loop reads CASSYGSEPQHF. The CDR3 nucleotides are TGTGCCAGCAGTTACGGTTCAGAGCCCCAGCATTTT.

The chain uses TRBV7-9 and TRBJ2-5; TRBD1 is a possible D gene (5 bases). Germline V gives CDR1 SEHNR, CDR2 FQNEAQ (reference sequence). Trimming took 3 bases from V and 1 from J, leaving 18 bases between them. The length of the CDR3 is 17 residues. CDR3 sequence reads: CASSFYRRGGSQETQYF. The CDR3 bases are TGTGCCAGCAGCTTTTATCGTAGGGGTGGCTCCCAAGAGACCCAGTACTTC.

In nucleotides, the CDR3 is TGTGCCAGCAGCTTAGATGAGGGAACGTGGGCCCAGTACTTC. The encoded protein is CASSLDEGTWAQYF. V is TRBV7-6 and J is TRBJ2-5; D might be TRBD2 (5 bases). The CDR3 spans 14 residues. Germline V gives CDR1 SGHVS, CDR2 FNYEAQ. V lost 1 base and J lost 9, with 15 bases in between.

The V gene is TRBV5-6, the J gene TRBJ1-2; D ambiguous. Trimming took 4 bases from V and 3 from J, leaving 7 bases between them. CDR3 length: 12 residues. Germline V gives CDR1 SGHDT, CDR2 YYEEEE. This chain's CDR3 is CASSAGDYGYTF. The CDR3 DNA reads TGTGCCAGCAGCGCCGGGGACTATGGCTACACCTTC.

Points on this clone: Other DNA variants within this sample encode the same CDR3. V is TRBV5-8 and J is TRBJ2-6; D gene uncertain. The CDR3 spans 15 residues. Per germline, CDR1 SGHTS and CDR2 YDEGEE. Trimming pared 0 bases from V and 0 bases from J, leaving 4 bases between. CDR3 residues: CASSLAGSGANVLTF. The CDR3 DNA sequence: TGTGCCAGCAGCTTGGCGGGCTCTGGGGCCAACGTCCTGACTTTC. The complete variable domain, with remaining parts taken from reference TRBV5-8 and TRBJ2-6, reads EAGVTQSPTHLIKTRGQQATLRCSPISGHTSVYWYQQALGLGLQFLLWYDEGEERNRGNFPPRFSGRQFPNYSSELNVNALELEDSALYLCASSLAGSGANVLTFGAGSRLTVL.

The chain carries TRBV5-5 and TRBJ2-7; no definite D call. The CDR3 contains 14 residues. Germline loops: CDR1 SGHKS, CDR2 YYEKEE (reference sequence). The germline V and J ends were trimmed by 1 base and 3 bases, with 11 bases remaining between them. The CDR3 sequence is CASSLIHGYYEQYF. Written as DNA, the CDR3 is TGTGCCAGCAGCTTGATTCACGGGTACTACGAGCAGTACTTC.

The chain recombines TRBV2 with TRBJ1-5; D perhaps matches TRBD1 (6 bases). V lost 0 bases and J 3 bases, leaving 15 bases between the germline ends. Per the germline V gene, CDR1 is SNHLY and CDR2 is FYNNEI. This CDR3 spans 17 amino acids. CDR3 loop: CASSEAGTQANNQPQHF. The CDR3 coding sequence is TGTGCCAGCAGTGAAGCGGGGACACAGGCGAACAATCAGCCCCAGCATTTT.

In its sample, this clone was seen once. The J gene is TRBJ1-2, the V gene TRBV14, with TRBD1 matching over 8 bases. J lost 6 bases, V lost 4 bases, and 4 bases had no gene match. The CDR3 is made up of 13 amino acids. CDR1 and CDR2 (germline): SGHDN, FVKESK. The CDR3 spells CASSRTGSNGYTF. The DNA of the CDR3 is TGTGCCAGCAGCCGGACAGGGTCAAATGGCTACACCTTC.

The chain recombines TRBV15 with TRBJ2-1, with 8 nucleotides matching TRBD1. The CDR3 has 16 residues. The V segment lost 1 base and the J segment 9 bases; nucleotides outside the gene matches: 11. The germline CDR1 and CDR2 sequences are LNHNV and YYDKDF (reference sequence). The chain's CDR3 is CATSRGWADRVGEQFF. CDR3 nucleotide sequence: TGTGCCACCAGCAGAGGGTGGGCGGACAGGGTGGGTGAGCAGTTCTTC.

This sequence joins TRBV11-3 and TRBJ2-1, with 8 positions matching TRBD2. V lost 3 bases and J lost 0; bases outside the gene matches: 10. Germline V gene data show CDR1 as SGHNT and CDR2 as YENEEA. This CDR3 region has 18 residues. CDR3 protein: CASSFSDGGETSYNEQFF. CDR3 bases: TGTGCCAGCAGCTTCAGCGACGGGGGGGAAACCTCCTACAATGAGCAGTTCTTC.

The chain has TRBV19 and TRBJ1-2; possibly TRBD1 for D (6 bases). CDR3 length: 16 residues. V lost 0 bases, J lost 8 bases, and 19 bases lay in between. The germline V gene encodes CDR1 LNHDA and CDR2 SQIVND (reference sequence). Here the CDR3 DNA reads TGTGCCAGTAGTATAGATCCCCCGACAGGCCTTTCGGGCTACACCTTC. This codes for CASSIDPPTGLSGYTF.

V is TRBV10-3 and J is TRBJ2-1; perhaps TRBD2 as D (6 bases). V lost 2 bases to trimming and J lost 8 bases, with 19 bases between them. The CDR3 contains 16 residues. Germline CDR1 reads ENHRY; CDR2 reads SYGVKD. CDR3 loop: CAISEPTGLYVDEQFF. DNA of the CDR3: TGTGCCATCAGTGAGCCGACGGGACTCTACGTCGATGAGCAGTTCTTC.

The chain joins TRBV10-3 to TRBJ2-7, with a possible D match to TRBD2 (6 bases). Trimming removed 3 bases from V and 3 bases from J, with 18 bases in between. Germline loops: CDR1 ENHRY, CDR2 SYGVKD. The CDR3 extends over 16 amino acids. This CDR3 is CAISDGPGGVSYEQYF. DNA for the CDR3: TGTGCCATCAGTGATGGGCCCGGGGGTGTGAGCTACGAGCAGTACTTC.

The chain uses TRBV7-8 and TRBJ2-5, with TRBD2 matching 9 bases. Germline trimming cut 4 bases from V and 5 bases from J; bases unmatched to any gene: 11. CDR1 is SGHVS, CDR2 FQNEAQ, per germline. The CDR3 length is 16 residues. CDR3 residues: CASSYLRRGGRETQYF. CDR3 nucleotides: TGTGCCAGCAGCTATCTTAGGCGGGGGGGGCGGGAGACCCAGTACTTC.